The 27 T cell receptor beta chains below were found in one sample sequenced in a study of shared clonotypes between healthy human individuals (dated by TCRdb to 2020 to 2021). The library was produced with the immunoSEQ multiplex PCR assay. TCRdb limited this immuneACCESS table to in-frame rearrangements with V and J called. A share of clones is missing; checked studies link under half to unresolved V genes, and the rest is unexplained. For this sample there are 2 million to 2.5 million clones; 80% to 95% appear just once. The ten top clones hold 0.3% to 0.4% of the sample. What was sequenced was naive CD4+ T cells from PBMCs. This sample's cell subset or site label indicates: CD45RA+ positively selected. These receptor sequences come from a young man in good health. Some clones in this sample may be carry-over from other donors' samples.

The chain carries TRBV5-1 and TRBJ2-3, with D unresolved. Germline CDR1 and CDR2: SGHRS and YFSETQ. Between the trimmed V and J ends, which lost 0 bases and 0 bases, there was a span of 11 bases. There are 16 residues in the CDR3. The CDR3 loop is CASSLGRDTSTDTQYF. The CDR3 coding sequence is TGCGCCAGCAGCTTGGGTCGAGACACTAGCACAGATACGCAGTATTTT.

This clone is a singleton in its sample. This chain connects TRBV6-6 to TRBJ1-1; perhaps TRBD1 as D (5 bases). The V end lost 2 bases, the J end lost 2 bases, and 15 bases lay between the germline ends. Germline loops: CDR1 MNHNY, CDR2 SVGAGI (reference sequence). The CDR3 contains 16 residues. The CDR3 DNA sequence: TGTGCCAGCAGTTACGAGAGAGCGGGGGATAACACTGAAGCTTTCTTT. As protein: CASSYERAGDNTEAFF.

The chain employs TRBV6-5 and TRBJ1-4; D possibly corresponds to TRBD1 (5 bases). Trimming removed 6 bases at V and 6 bases at J, with 14 bases between. From germline, CDR1 is MNHEY and CDR2 SVGAGI. This CDR3 comprises 14 residues. DNA of the CDR3: TGTGCCAGCAGGGATGGGGACGGTTATGAAAAACTGTTTTTT. Translated: CASRDGDGYEKLFF.

The CDR3 bases are TGCGCCAGCAGCTACGCGGACGGTGCTAACTATGGCTACACCTTC. Encoded protein: CASSYADGANYGYTF. J is TRBJ1-2 and V is TRBV5-1; no firm D call. The V end was cut by 3 bases, the J end by 0 bases, with 12 bases between. CDR3 length: 15 residues. In germline, CDR1 is SGHRS, CDR2 YFSETQ. The whole variable domain, remainder taken from reference TRBV5-1 and TRBJ1-2, is KAGVTQTPRYLIKTRGQQVTLSCSPISGHRSVSWYQQTPGQGLQFLFEYFSETQRNKGNFPGRFSGRQFSNSRSEMNVSTLELGDSALYLCASSYADGANYGYTFGSGTRLTVV.

The V gene is TRBV27, the J gene TRBJ2-1, with 12 bases matching TRBD2. J was trimmed by 3 bases and V by 5 bases; bases with no gene match: 5. Per the germline V gene, CDR1 is MNHEY and CDR2 is SMNVEV (reference sequence). This CDR3 is 16 amino acids long. CDR3 sequence (DNA): TGTGCCAGCAGTCCCAGGACTAGCGGGGTCTACAATGAGCAGTTCTTC. It is translated as CASSPRTSGVYNEQFF.

To note about this clone: Within the sample, other DNA sequences also encode this same CDR3. J is TRBJ2-5 and V is TRBV30; D unresolved. The length of the CDR3 is 11 residues. Trimming shortened V by 4 bases and J by 4 bases, and 7 bases separated the two germline ends. Germline loops: CDR1 GTSNPN, CDR2 SVGIG (reference sequence). This chain's CDR3 is CAWTNGETQYF. CDR3 DNA: TGTGCCTGGACTAACGGAGAGACCCAGTACTTC. The whole variable domain, filled in from reference TRBV30 and TRBJ2-5, reads SQTIHQWPATLVQPVGSPLSLECTVEGTSNPNLYWYRQAAGRGLQLLFYSVGIGQISSEVPQNLSASRPQDRQFILSSKKLLLSDSGFYLCAWTNGETQYFGPGTRLLVL.

This clone has only one observation. V is TRBV4-1 and J is TRBJ1-2, with D uncertain. V was trimmed by 1 base and J by 1 base, leaving 16 bases between them. The CDR3 runs 17 residues. Germline lookup yields CDR1 MGHRA and CDR2 YSYEKL. The CDR3 loop is CASSQGPRSHLNYGYTF. The DNA for the CDR3 is TGCGCCAGCAGCCAAGGACCTCGGTCCCACCTTAACTATGGCTACACCTTC.

The chain combines TRBV29-1 with TRBJ1-1; possibly TRBD1 for D (5 bases). Germline V gene lookup returns CDR1 SQVTM and CDR2 ANQGSEA. V was pared by 5 bases and J by 3 bases, with 16 bases between. The CDR3 consists of 14 residues. The CDR3 sequence: CSVQGLRADTEAFF. The CDR3 DNA reads as TGCAGCGTTCAGGGCTTGAGGGCGGACACTGAAGCTTTCTTT.

The V and J genes are TRBV29-1 and TRBJ2-1; 9 positions match TRBD2. This CDR3 spans 15 amino acids. V lost 6 bases and J lost 5; bases outside the gene matches: 11. Germline CDR1 SQVTM, CDR2 ANQGSEA. CDR3 region: CSVGTGLAGNNEQFF. CDR3 nucleotide sequence: TGCAGCGTCGGCACTGGGCTAGCGGGAAACAATGAGCAGTTCTTC.

The chain combines TRBV9 with TRBJ2-2; TRBD1 or TRBD2 may be the D gene (5 bases each). This CDR3 is 18 amino acids long. Deletions cut 6 bases from V and 7 bases from J, with 28 bases between. In germline, CDR1 is SGDLS, CDR2 YYNGEE. In nucleotides, the CDR3 is TGTGCCAGCAACCCAAGACCCACTACACGGGGCGAGGGCGGGGAGCTGTTTTTT. Protein: CASNPRPTTRGEGGELFF.

This chain joins TRBV19 and TRBJ1-1; no clear D gene. Between the trimmed V and J ends, which lost 4 bases and 7 bases, there was a span of 4 bases. This CDR3 has 10 amino acids. Germline-derived CDR1 and CDR2 are LNHDA and SQIVND (reference sequence). CDR3 amino acids: CASSTGEAFF. CDR3 in DNA: TGTGCCAGTAGTACAGGTGAAGCTTTCTTT.

This clone was seen only once. V is TRBV7-2 and J is TRBJ2-1; D not resolved. CDR3 length: 16 amino acids. V was trimmed by 1 base and J by 0 bases, leaving 10 bases between them. Germline loops: CDR1 SGHTA, CDR2 FQGNSA. This CDR3 reads CASSLVAASSYNEQFF. The CDR3 DNA reads as TGTGCCAGCAGCTTAGTGGCGGCGAGCTCCTACAATGAGCAGTTCTTC.

To note about this clone: The same CDR3 can be traced to other DNA sequences in this sample. The CDR3 sequence is CASSPQQTTNEKLFF. The CDR3 DNA sequence: TGTGCCAGCTCACCACAGCAGACAACTAATGAAAAACTGTTTTTT. The V gene is TRBV18, the J gene TRBJ1-4; D is unclear. The CDR3 contains 15 residues. Germline V gene data show CDR1 as KGHSH and CDR2 as LQKENI. V was trimmed by 1 base and J by 0 bases, leaving 6 bases between them.

The V and J genes are TRBV6-5 and TRBJ1-1; the D is unclear. The CDR3 runs 14 residues. Per germline, CDR1 MNHEY and CDR2 SVGAGI. Deletions cut 0 bases from V and 1 base from J, with 6 bases between. The CDR3: CASSYSLKNTEAFF. CDR3 nucleotides: TGTGCCAGCAGTTACTCGCTAAAGAACACTGAAGCTTTCTTT.

The V and J genes are TRBV29-1 and TRBJ2-3; 12 bases fit TRBD2. The V segment lost 4 bases and the J segment 6 bases; nucleotides outside the gene matches: 8. Germline loops: CDR1 SQVTM, CDR2 ANQGSEA. This CDR3 is built from 15 residues. The CDR3 DNA reads as TGCAGCGTTGCTAGCCTAGCGGGAGGGAGGGATACGCAGTATTTT. This sequence encodes CSVASLAGGRDTQYF.

Points on this clone: The sample carries other DNA sequences with the same CDR3. The chain employs TRBV5-1 and TRBJ2-3; TRBD2 aligns across 12 bases. Germline CDR1 reads SGHRS; CDR2 reads YFSETQ. The V segment lost 1 base and the J segment 6 bases; nucleotides outside the gene matches: 6. This CDR3 contains 16 residues. CDR3: CASSLPLAGGPDTQYF. The CDR3 DNA follows: TGCGCCAGCAGCTTGCCACTAGCGGGAGGCCCGGATACGCAGTATTTT. Full variable domain (remainder filled in from reference TRBV5-1 and TRBJ2-3): KAGVTQTPRYLIKTRGQQVTLSCSPISGHRSVSWYQQTPGQGLQFLFEYFSETQRNKGNFPGRFSGRQFSNSRSEMNVSTLELGDSALYLCASSLPLAGGPDTQYFGPGTRLTVL.

The V call is TRBV12-5, the J call TRBJ2-7; weak D call: TRBD2 (6 bases). The germline V gene has CDR1 LGHNT and CDR2 FRNRAP. With 3 bases removed from V and 5 bases from J, the gap between germline ends came to 26 bases. The CDR3 is 18 residues long. The chain's CDR3 is CASGFEKRVVEGSHEQYF. The CDR3 DNA reads as TGTGCTAGTGGTTTCGAGAAGAGAGTCGTGGAGGGATCCCACGAGCAGTACTTC.

V is TRBV5-4 and J is TRBJ1-4; unclear D gene. Trimming removed 7 bases at V and 3 bases at J, with 10 bases between. Germline V gives CDR1 SGHNT, CDR2 YYREEE (reference sequence). The CDR3 has 13 residues. CDR3 sequence (DNA): TGTGCCAGCCAGACATCCCCTAATGAAAAACTGTTTTTT. Amino acid sequence: CASQTSPNEKLFF.

This rearrangement joins TRBV5-1 to TRBJ2-7; the match to TRBD1 covers 7 bases. CDR1 is SGHRS, CDR2 YFSETQ, per germline. Trimming took 0 bases from V and 5 from J; bases not matched to a gene: 11. The CDR3 has 16 amino acids. The chain's CDR3 is CASSLGARQGIHEQYF. The DNA for the CDR3 is TGCGCCAGCAGCTTGGGGGCCCGACAGGGAATCCACGAGCAGTACTTC.

The V gene is TRBV7-9, the J gene TRBJ2-5; D remains unclear. Germline V CDR1 and CDR2: SEHNR, FQNEAQ (reference sequence). The V gene lost 5 bases and the J gene lost 5 bases, with 9 bases spanning the gap. This CDR3 has 12 amino acids. CDR3 region: CASSPVSETQYF. For the CDR3, the DNA is TGTGCCAGCAGCCCGGTATCGGAGACCCAGTACTTC.

This clone was observed a few times. The chain couples TRBV7-9 to TRBJ2-2; weak D call: TRBD1 (6 bases). This CDR3 contains 15 residues. V was shortened by 4 bases and J by 6 bases, with 15 bases between the two germline ends. CDR1 is SEHNR and CDR2 is FQNEAQ in the germline V gene (reference sequence). CDR3 coding DNA: TGTGCCAGCAGCTCTGGGACACGGACACCCGGGGAGCTGTTTTTT. Amino acid sequence: CASSSGTRTPGELFF.

This chain joins TRBV7-3 and TRBJ1-1; D not certain. CDR3 length: 13 amino acids. V lost 3 bases and J lost 1, with 6 bases in between. Germline CDR1 reads SGHTA; CDR2 reads FQGTGA. Here the CDR3 reads CASSFQANTEAFF. CDR3 coding DNA: TGTGCCAGCAGCTTTCAGGCGAACACTGAAGCTTTCTTT.

The V call is TRBV29-1, the J call TRBJ2-5; D is undetermined. The germline V gene encodes CDR1 SQVTM and CDR2 ANQGSEA. The CDR3 length is 12 residues. V lost 7 bases, J lost 5 bases, and 14 bases lay in between. The CDR3 sequence is CSASHARETQYF. CDR3 nucleotide sequence: TGCAGCGCCTCCCATGCGAGGGAGACCCAGTACTTC. Together with reference TRBV29-1 and TRBJ2-5, the CDR3 gives the full variable domain: SAVISQKPSRDICQRGTSLTIQCQVDSQVTMMFWYRQQPGQSLTLIATANQGSEATYESGFVIDKFPISRPNLTFSTLTVSNMSPEDSSIYLCSASHARETQYFGPGTRLLVL.

This sequence joins TRBV7-6 and TRBJ2-1, with D uncertain. The germline V and J ends were trimmed by 5 bases and 12 bases, with 17 bases remaining between them. The CDR3 length is 13 residues. Per germline, CDR1 SGHVS and CDR2 FNYEAQ. CDR3 residues: CASSPPQVGRQFF. The CDR3 DNA follows: TGTGCCAGCAGCCCCCCGCAGGTCGGAAGGCAGTTCTTC.

The genes are TRBV5-4 and TRBJ2-5; 7 bases are shared with TRBD2. V gave up 0 bases and J gave up 2 bases; unmatched junction bases: 7. In germline, CDR1 is SGHNT, CDR2 YYREEE (reference sequence). The CDR3 is made up of 16 amino acids. The CDR3 protein is CASSLAKRGGQETQYF. The CDR3 DNA follows: TGTGCCAGCAGCTTGGCCAAAAGGGGAGGGCAAGAGACCCAGTACTTC.

Remarks on this clone: Distinct nucleotide sequences in the sample also encode this CDR3. This chain uses TRBV30 with TRBJ2-5; no firm D call. The germline V gene encodes CDR1 GTSNPN and CDR2 SVGIG (reference sequence). The CDR3 extends over 13 amino acids. The V gene lost 2 bases and the J gene lost 2 bases, with 9 bases spanning the gap. The CDR3 DNA sequence: TGTGCCTGGAGTTTACAGACACAAGAGACCCAGTACTTC. Encoded protein: CAWSLQTQETQYF.

V gene TRBV28 combines with J gene TRBJ1-5, with D possibly being TRBD1 (6 bases). Germline-derived CDR1 and CDR2 are MDHEN and SYDVKM. There are 16 residues in the CDR3. With 0 bases removed from V and 3 bases from J, the gap between germline ends came to 12 bases. The CDR3 sequence is CASSLWVRGTNQPQHF. The CDR3 DNA reads TGTGCCAGCAGTTTATGGGTCAGGGGTACCAATCAGCCCCAGCATTTT.